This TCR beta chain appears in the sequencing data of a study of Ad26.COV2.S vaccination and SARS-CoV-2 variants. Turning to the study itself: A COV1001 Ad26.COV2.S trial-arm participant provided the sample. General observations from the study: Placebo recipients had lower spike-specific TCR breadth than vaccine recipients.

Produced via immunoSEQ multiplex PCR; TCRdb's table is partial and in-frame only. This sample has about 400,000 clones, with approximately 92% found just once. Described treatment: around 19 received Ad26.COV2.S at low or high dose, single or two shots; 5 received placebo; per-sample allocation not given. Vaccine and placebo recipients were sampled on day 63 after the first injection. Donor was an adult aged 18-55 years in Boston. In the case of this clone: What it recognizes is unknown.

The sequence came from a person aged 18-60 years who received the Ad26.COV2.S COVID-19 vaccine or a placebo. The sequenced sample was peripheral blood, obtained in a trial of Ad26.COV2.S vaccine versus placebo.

The CDR3 is CASSLFTSTDTQYF. The CDR3 DNA is TGCGCCAGCAGCTTGTTCACTAGCACAGATACGCAGTATTTT. The chain uses TRBV5-1 and TRBJ2-3; D is ambiguous. CDR1 and CDR2 (germline): SGHRS, YFSETQ. The CDR3 is 14 amino acids. V gave up 1 base and J gave up 0 bases, with 6 bases separating them.